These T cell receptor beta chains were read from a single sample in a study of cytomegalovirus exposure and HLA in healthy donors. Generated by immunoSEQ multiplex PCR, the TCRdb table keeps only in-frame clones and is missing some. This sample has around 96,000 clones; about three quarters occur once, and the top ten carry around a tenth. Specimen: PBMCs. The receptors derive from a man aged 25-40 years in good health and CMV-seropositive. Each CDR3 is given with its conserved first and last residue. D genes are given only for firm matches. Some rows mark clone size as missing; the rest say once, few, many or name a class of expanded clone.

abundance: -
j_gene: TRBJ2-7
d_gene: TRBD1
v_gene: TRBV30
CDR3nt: TGTGCCTGGAGTCGTGCGGGGACAGGAGGGCAGCAGTACTTC
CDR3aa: CAWSRAGTGGQQYF

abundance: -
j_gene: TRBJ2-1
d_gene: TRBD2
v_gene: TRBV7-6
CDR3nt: TGTGCCAGCAGCCCCGGGGGGGATCATGAGCAGTTCTTC
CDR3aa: CASSPGGDHEQFF

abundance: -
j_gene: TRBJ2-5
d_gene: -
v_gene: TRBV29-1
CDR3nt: TGCAGCGTTGCTCGGGAACAAGAGACCCAGTACTTC
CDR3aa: CSVAREQETQYF

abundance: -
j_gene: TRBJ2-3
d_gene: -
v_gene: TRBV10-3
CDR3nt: TGTGCCATCAGCGGAGCAGATACGCAGTATTTT
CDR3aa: CAISGADTQYF

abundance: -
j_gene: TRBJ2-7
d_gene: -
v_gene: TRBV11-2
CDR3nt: TGTGCCAGCAGCCCGACGGCCCGGGGCAGGGGCCAACCCTACGAGCAGTACTTC
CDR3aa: CASSPTARGRGQPYEQYF

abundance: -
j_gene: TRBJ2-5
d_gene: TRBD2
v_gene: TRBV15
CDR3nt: TGTGCCACCAGCAGGGGGACTAGCGGGGCCGGGGGGGAGACCCAGTACTTC
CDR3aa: CATSRGTSGAGGETQYF

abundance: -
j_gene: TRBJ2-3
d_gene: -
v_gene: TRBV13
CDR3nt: TGTGCCAGCAGCTTACGCGGTGAGACAGATACGCAGTATTTT
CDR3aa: CASSLRGETDTQYF

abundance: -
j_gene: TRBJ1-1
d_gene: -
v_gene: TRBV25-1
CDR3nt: TGTGCCAGCAGTGACCCTTTTACAGCGAACACTGAAGCTTTCTTT
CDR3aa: CASSDPFTANTEAFF

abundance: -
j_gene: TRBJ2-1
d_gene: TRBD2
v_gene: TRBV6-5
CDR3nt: TGTGCCAGCAGTTACTCCTTCCACGGGGGGAATGAGCAGTTCTTC
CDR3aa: CASSYSFHGGNEQFF

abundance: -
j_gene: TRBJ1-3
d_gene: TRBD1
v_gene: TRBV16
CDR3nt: TGTGCCAGCAGCCACGACAGGGCTGGAAACACCATATATTTT
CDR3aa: CASSHDRAGNTIYF

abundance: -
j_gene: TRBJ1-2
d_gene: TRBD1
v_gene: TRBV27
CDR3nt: TGTGCCAGCAGTCCCCGGGCAGGGGGGTACTATGGCTACACCTTC
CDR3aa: CASSPRAGGYYGYTF

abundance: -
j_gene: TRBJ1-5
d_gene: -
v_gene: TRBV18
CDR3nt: TGTGCCAGCTCACCAGACGATCTCGAGGGACTGTCCCAGCCCCAGCATTTT
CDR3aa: CASSPDDLEGLSQPQHF

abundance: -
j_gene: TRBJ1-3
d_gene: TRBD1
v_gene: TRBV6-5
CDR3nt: TGTGCCAGCAGGACAGGGTTGGCAAACACCATATATTTT
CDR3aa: CASRTGLANTIYF

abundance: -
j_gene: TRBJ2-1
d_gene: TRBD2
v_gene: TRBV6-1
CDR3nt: TGTGCCAGCAGGACTCGCGGGGGGGCTGGCAATGAGCAGTTCTTC
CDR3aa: CASRTRGGAGNEQFF

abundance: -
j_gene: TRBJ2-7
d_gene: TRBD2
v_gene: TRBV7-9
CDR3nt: TGTTCCAGCAGCCCTCGGGGGGGCGAGCAGTACTTC
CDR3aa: CSSSPRGGEQYF

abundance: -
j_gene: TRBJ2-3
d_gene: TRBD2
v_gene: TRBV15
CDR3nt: TGTGCCACCAGCGCCGGGACTAGCGACTTCTTCATACAAGGCACAGATACGCAGTATTTT
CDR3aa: CATSAGTSDFFIQGTDTQYF

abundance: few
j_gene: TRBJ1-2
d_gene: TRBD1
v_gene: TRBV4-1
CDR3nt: TGCGCCAGCAGCCAAGGAGCGACAGGGTATGGCTACACCTTC
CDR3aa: CASSQGATGYGYTF

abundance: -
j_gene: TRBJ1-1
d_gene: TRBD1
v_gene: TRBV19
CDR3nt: TGTGCCAGTAGCCCGACTCGGGCCGGGACAGCGAACACTGAAGCTTTCTTT
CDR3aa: CASSPTRAGTANTEAFF

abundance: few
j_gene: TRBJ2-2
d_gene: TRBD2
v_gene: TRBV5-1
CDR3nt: TGCGCCAGCAGCTTGCTCCTAGCGGGGGGTAACACCGGGGAGCTGTTTTTT
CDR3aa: CASSLLLAGGNTGELFF

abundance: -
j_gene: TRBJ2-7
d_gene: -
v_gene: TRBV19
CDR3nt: TGTGCCAGTAGTATCAAAGGGACGGACTACTACGAGCAGTACTTC
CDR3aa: CASSIKGTDYYEQYF

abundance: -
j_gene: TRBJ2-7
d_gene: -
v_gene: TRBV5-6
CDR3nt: TGTGCCAGCAGCTTGGGGTACGGCTACGAGCAGTACTTC
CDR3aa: CASSLGYGYEQYF

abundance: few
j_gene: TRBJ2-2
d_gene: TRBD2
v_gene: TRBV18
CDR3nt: TGTGCCAGCTCACCAAGGACTAGCGGGACCACCGGGGAGCTGTTTTTT
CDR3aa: CASSPRTSGTTGELFF

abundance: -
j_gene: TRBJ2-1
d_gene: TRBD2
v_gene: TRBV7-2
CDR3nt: TGTGCCAGCAGGGGAGCGGGGGGGCCGAATGAGCAGTTCTTC
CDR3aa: CASRGAGGPNEQFF

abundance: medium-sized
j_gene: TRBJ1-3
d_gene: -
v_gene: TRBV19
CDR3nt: TGTGCCAGTAGTATAGGCGGCCTCGGAAACACCATATATTTT
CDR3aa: CASSIGGLGNTIYF

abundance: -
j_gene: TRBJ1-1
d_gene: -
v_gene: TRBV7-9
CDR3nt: TGTTCCAGCAGCTTACCCCCCTTCGACAGGAAACACACTGAAGCTTTCTTT
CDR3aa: CSSSLPPFDRKHTEAFF

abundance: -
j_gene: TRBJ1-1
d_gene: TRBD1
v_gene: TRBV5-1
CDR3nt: TGCGCCAGCAGCCCCGGACTCAGGGGGGAGGACACTGAAGCTTTCTTT
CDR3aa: CASSPGLRGEDTEAFF

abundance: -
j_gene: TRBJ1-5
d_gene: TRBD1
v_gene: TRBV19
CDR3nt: TGTGCCAGTAGTAGGGGACAGGGGCGGGGGGGCAATCAGCCCCAGCATTTT
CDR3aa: CASSRGQGRGGNQPQHF

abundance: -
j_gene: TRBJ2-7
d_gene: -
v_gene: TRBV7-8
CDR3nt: TGTGCCAGCAGCTTAGGCGCGTACGAGCAGTACTTC
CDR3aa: CASSLGAYEQYF

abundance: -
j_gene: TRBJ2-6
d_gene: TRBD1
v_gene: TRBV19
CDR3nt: TGTGCCAGTAGTGAAAGGGACAGGGGCTCTGGGGCCAACGTCCTGACTTTC
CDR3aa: CASSERDRGSGANVLTF

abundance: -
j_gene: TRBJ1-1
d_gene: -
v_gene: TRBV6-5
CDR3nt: TGTGCCAGCAGTCTACTGAGGGATGTGAACACTGAAGCTTTCTTT
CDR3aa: CASSLLRDVNTEAFF

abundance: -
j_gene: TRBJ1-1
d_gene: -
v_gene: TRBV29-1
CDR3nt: TGCAGCGTTGGGAAGACAACTAACACTGAAGCTTTCTTT
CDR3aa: CSVGKTTNTEAFF

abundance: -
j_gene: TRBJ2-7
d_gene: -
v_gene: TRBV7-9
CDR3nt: TGTGCCAGCAGCGCCAATAGGGCAGGGGCGCCCTACGAGCAGTACTTC
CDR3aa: CASSANRAGAPYEQYF

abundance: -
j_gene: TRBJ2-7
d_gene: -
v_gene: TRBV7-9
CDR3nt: TGTTCCAGCAGCTTAGCGAGGCAGGGCTTGGGGTACGAGCAGTACTTC
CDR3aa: CSSSLARQGLGYEQYF

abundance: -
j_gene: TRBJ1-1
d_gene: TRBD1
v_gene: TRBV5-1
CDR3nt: TGCGCCAGCAGCGCCGGACAGGGGGCTGAAGCTTTCTTT
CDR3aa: CASSAGQGAEAFF

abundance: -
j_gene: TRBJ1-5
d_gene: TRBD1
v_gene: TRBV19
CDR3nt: TGTGCCAGTAGTATCGTGACAGGGACTTTGTATAGCAATCAGCCCCAGCATTTT
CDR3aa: CASSIVTGTLYSNQPQHF

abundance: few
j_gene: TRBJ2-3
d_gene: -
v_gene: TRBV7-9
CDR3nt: TGTGCCAGAAGCTTGCAGGGCACAGATACGCAGTATTTT
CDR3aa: CARSLQGTDTQYF

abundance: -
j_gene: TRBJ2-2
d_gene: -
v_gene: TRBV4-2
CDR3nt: TGTGCCAGCAGCCAAGTGGCGGGAATCACCGGGGAGCTGTTTTTT
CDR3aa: CASSQVAGITGELFF

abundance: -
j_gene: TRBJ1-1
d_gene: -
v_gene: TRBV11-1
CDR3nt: TGTGCCAGCAGCCCGGGACACCTCCAGCACACTGAAGCTTTCTTT
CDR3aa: CASSPGHLQHTEAFF

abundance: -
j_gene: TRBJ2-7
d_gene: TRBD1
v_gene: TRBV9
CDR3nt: TGTGCCAGCAGCCCTGGGACAGGCGACGCCTACGAGCAGTACTTC
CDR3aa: CASSPGTGDAYEQYF

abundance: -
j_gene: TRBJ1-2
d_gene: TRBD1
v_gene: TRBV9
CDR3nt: TGTGCCAGCAGCCCACAGGGGCGCTCTAACTATGGCTACACCTTC
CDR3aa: CASSPQGRSNYGYTF

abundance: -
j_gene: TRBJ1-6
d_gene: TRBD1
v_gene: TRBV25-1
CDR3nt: TGTGCCAGCAGCGGCGGACAGGGGGCGTTGTCACCCCTCCACTTT
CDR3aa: CASSGGQGALSPLHF

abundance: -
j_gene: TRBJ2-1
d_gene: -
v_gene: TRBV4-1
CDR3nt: TGCGCCAGCAGCCAAGATTTAGGGGGAAGCTCCTACAATGAGCAGTTCTTC
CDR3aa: CASSQDLGGSSYNEQFF

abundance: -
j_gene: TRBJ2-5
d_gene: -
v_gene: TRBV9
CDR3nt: TGTGCCAGCAGCGTAGGGCGGGGTGGAGAGACCCAGTACTTC
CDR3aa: CASSVGRGGETQYF

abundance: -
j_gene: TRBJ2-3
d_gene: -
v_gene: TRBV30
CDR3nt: TGTGCCTGGAGGACCCAGGTCTTACAGGGCCTTAGCACAGATACGCAGTATTTT
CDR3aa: CAWRTQVLQGLSTDTQYF

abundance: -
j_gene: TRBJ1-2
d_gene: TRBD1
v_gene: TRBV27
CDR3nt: TGTGCCAGCAGTTTATCGAGGACAGGGGCGGGGTGGGACTACACCTTC
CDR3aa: CASSLSRTGAGWDYTF

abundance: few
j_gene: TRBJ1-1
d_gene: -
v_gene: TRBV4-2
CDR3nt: TGTGCCAGCAGAGGGATCACAGGGTTTCTCACTGAAGCTTTCTTT
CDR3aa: CASRGITGFLTEAFF

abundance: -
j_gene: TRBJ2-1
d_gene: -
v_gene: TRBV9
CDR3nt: TGTGCCAGCAGCGTAGTTTGGGGCTCTGAGCAGTTCTTC
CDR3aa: CASSVVWGSEQFF

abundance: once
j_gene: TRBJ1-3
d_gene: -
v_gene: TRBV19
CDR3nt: TGTGCCAGTAGTATAGATCTGGGGAGCTCTGGAAACACCATATATTTT
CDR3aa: CASSIDLGSSGNTIYF

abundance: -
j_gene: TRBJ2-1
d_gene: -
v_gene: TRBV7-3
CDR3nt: TGTGCCAGCAGCGAAAGACCGGGGAATGAGCAGTTCTTC
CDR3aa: CASSERPGNEQFF

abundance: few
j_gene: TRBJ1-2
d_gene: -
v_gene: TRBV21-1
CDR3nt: TGTGCCAGCAGCAAACCGGGACAGGGATCTAACTATGGCTACACCTTC
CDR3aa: CASSKPGQGSNYGYTF

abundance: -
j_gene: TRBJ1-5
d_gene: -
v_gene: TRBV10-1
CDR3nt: TGCGCCAGCAGTGGAAAGACACAGGGTCATCAGGGTCAGCCCCAGCATTTT
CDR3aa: CASSGKTQGHQGQPQHF

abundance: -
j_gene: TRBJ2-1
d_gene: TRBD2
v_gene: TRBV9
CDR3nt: TGTGCCAGCAGCGTAGGGCGGGTAGCGGGTCCCACCGTCGGGAACAATGAGCAGTTCTTC
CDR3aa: CASSVGRVAGPTVGNNEQFF

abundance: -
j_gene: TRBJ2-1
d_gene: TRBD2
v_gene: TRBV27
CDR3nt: TGTGCCAGCAGTCCACGACTAGCGGGGGGGAATGAGCAGTTCTTC
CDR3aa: CASSPRLAGGNEQFF

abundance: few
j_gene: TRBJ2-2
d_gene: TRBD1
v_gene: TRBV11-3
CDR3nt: TGTGCCAGCAGCTTAGCCGGGACAGACCCCACCGGGGAGCTGTTTTTT
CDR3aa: CASSLAGTDPTGELFF

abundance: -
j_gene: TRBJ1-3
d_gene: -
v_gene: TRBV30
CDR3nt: TGTGCCTGGAGTAGGGGTGGATCCGGGGGCTCTGGAAACACCATATATTTT
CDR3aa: CAWSRGGSGGSGNTIYF

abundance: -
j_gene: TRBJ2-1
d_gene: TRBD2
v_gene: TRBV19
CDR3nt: TGTGCCAGTAGAGAATCTAGCGGCAATGAGCAGTTCTTC
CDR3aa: CASRESSGNEQFF

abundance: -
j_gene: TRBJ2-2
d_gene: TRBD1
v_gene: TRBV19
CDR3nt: TGTGCCAGTAGCACAGGGGGCTGGAACACCGGGGAGCTGTTTTTT
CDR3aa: CASSTGGWNTGELFF